Sequencing of this T cell receptor (beta chain) was carried out in a study of blood T cell repertoires in COVID-19. Study at large: Material from acute and convalescent COVID-19 was sourced from the United States, Italy and Spain. T cells, B-cell-depleted T cells, or PBMCs provided the cDNA or gDNA that served as material.

Methods used by the authors: Counts of nucleated cells, estimated from reference gene primer amplification, were obtained. Sequencing used immunoSEQ multiplex PCR; TCRdb keeps in-frame clones, though not all of them. From that table come the V and J calls and clone size; the DNA was used to work out D and trimming. This table holds over 45,000 clones, roughly 90% found once. Sequencing was done on a sample of peripheral blood. The TCR sequence derives from a woman at least 80 years old with acute or convalescent COVID-19.

The CDR3 DNA reads as TGTGCCTGGAGTAATTTAATGGGGAGCTCTGGAAACACCATATATTTT. This encodes CAWSNLMGSSGNTIYF. The chain links TRBV30 to TRBJ1-3; D gene uncertain. Trimming stripped 2 bases from V and 0 bases from J, with 14 bases between. Germline lookup yields CDR1 GTSNPN and CDR2 SVGIG (reference sequence). The CDR3 is 16 residues long.